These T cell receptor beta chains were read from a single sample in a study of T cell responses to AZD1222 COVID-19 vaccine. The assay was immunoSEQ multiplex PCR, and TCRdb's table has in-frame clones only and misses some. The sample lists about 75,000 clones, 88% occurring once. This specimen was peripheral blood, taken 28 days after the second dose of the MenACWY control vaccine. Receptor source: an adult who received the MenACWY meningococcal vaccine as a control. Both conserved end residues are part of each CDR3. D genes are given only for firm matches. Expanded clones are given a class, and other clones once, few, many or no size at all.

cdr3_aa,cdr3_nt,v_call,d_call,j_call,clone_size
CASSLGSGANVLTF,TGTGCCAGCAGCTTAGGCTCTGGGGCCAACGTCCTGACTTTC,TRBV6-2/TRBV6-3,NA,TRBJ2-6,NA
CASRLQGNTEAFF,TGTGCCAGCAGGCTACAGGGGAACACTGAAGCTTTCTTT,TRBV28,NA,TRBJ1-1,NA
CASSERGTGGQPQHF,TGTGCCAGCAGTGAGAGGGGGACAGGGGGACAGCCCCAGCATTTT,TRBV2,TRBD1,TRBJ1-5,NA
CASSVAENTGELFF,TGTGCCAGCAGCGTAGCTGAGAACACCGGGGAGCTGTTTTTT,TRBV9,NA,TRBJ2-2,NA
CASSFNRVTGELFF,TGTGCCAGCAGTTTTAACAGGGTCACCGGGGAGCTGTTTTTT,TRBV11-3,NA,TRBJ2-2,NA
CASGLTGGGTGELFF,TGTGCTAGTGGTCTAACAGGGGGCGGCACCGGGGAGCTGTTTTTT,TRBV12-5,TRBD1,TRBJ2-2,NA
CASSTGQGMGYGYTF,TGTGCCAGCAGCACGGGACAGGGAATGGGTTATGGCTACACCTTC,TRBV5-4,TRBD1,TRBJ1-2,NA
CASGASGGPQETQYF,TGTGCCAGCGGAGCTAGCGGGGGGCCTCAAGAGACCCAGTACTTC,TRBV6-5,TRBD2,TRBJ2-5,NA
CASSVQGSFYEQYF,TGTGCCAGCTCAGTACAGGGGTCTTTCTACGAGCAGTACTTC,TRBV18,TRBD1,TRBJ2-7,NA
CASSLAITGSYEQYF,TGCGCCAGCAGCTTAGCAATAACAGGATCCTACGAGCAGTACTTC,TRBV5-1,NA,TRBJ2-7,NA
CASSIGVQGNEKLFF,TGTGCCAGTAGTATAGGGGTGCAGGGGAATGAAAAACTGTTTTTT,TRBV19,NA,TRBJ1-4,NA
CASTMDRGYGYTF,TGTGCTAGTACAATGGACAGGGGCTATGGCTACACCTTC,TRBV12-5,TRBD1,TRBJ1-2,once
CASSDEGLYGYTF,TGTGCCAGCAGTGACGAGGGACTCTATGGCTACACCTTC,TRBV6-1,NA,TRBJ1-2,NA
CASSSQGSGNQPQHF,TGTGCCAGCAGCTCTCAGGGGTCGGGCAATCAGCCCCAGCATTTT,TRBV7-2,NA,TRBJ1-5,NA
CASSLEPQGENYGYTF,TGCGCCAGCAGCTTGGAACCGCAGGGGGAAAACTATGGCTACACCTTC,TRBV4-1,TRBD1,TRBJ1-2,few
CASSRPGQGTEAFF,TGTGCCAGCAGTCGACCGGGACAGGGAACTGAAGCTTTCTTT,TRBV6-5,TRBD1,TRBJ1-1,NA
CASSASTGVETQYF,TGTGCCAGCAGTGCCTCGACAGGGGTGGAGACCCAGTACTTC,TRBV28,TRBD1,TRBJ2-5,NA
CASSFRTGENQPQHF,TGCGCCAGCAGCTTCCGGACAGGGGAGAATCAGCCCCAGCATTTT,TRBV5-1,TRBD1,TRBJ1-5,NA
CASSWVAFF,TGTGCCAGCAGCTGGGTAGCTTTCTTT,TRBV2,NA,TRBJ1-1,NA
CASSPAGGLSYEQYF,TGTGCCAGCAGTCCGGCAGGGGGTTTATCCTACGAGCAGTACTTC,TRBV21-1,NA,TRBJ2-7,NA
CASRRTAGTGELFF,TGTGCCAGTAGACGGACGGCCGGGACCGGGGAGCTGTTTTTT,TRBV19,NA,TRBJ2-2,NA
CASNLQRTGGREQYF,TGTGCCAGCAACCTACAGCGGACAGGGGGTAGGGAGCAGTACTTC,TRBV2,TRBD1,TRBJ2-7,few
CASSQTRDSSQYF,TGTGCCAGCAGCCAAACCCGGGACAGCAGCCAGTACTTC,TRBV3-1/TRBV3-2,TRBD1,TRBJ2-5,NA
CAWSVLAGDTQYF,TGTGCCTGGAGTGTACTGGCTGGAGATACGCAGTATTTT,TRBV30,NA,TRBJ2-3,once
CASSYDWRQGVTF,TGTGCCAGCAGTTACGACTGGCGGCAGGGGGTCACCTTC,TRBV6-5,TRBD1,TRBJ1-2,few